This T cell receptor beta chain was identified in a study of OX40 agonist ivuxolimab in advanced cancers. Study overall: Patients received ivuxolimab, an agonistic anti-OX40 (CD134) antibody. Cancers in dose escalation were hepatocellular, melanoma, renal cell and head and neck. The study, taken as a whole, reports: It was not determined which antigens were specifically recognized by the peripheral T cells that had undergone clonal expansion.

A note on this clone: Its cognate antigen is unknown.

CDR3 length: 14 amino acids. V dropped 0 bases and J dropped 8 bases, with 11 bases sitting between them. Germline V gives CDR1 SEHNR, CDR2 FQNEAQ (reference sequence). Sequencing used immunoSEQ multiplex PCR; TCRdb keeps in-frame clones, though not all of them. The data contain 50,000 to 80,000 clones, around 84% of them seen just once; the ten biggest clones take up approximately 2%. This sequence originates from an adult with an advanced solid tumor such as melanoma, head and neck, liver or kidney cancer. The source material was CD4+ or CD8+ T cells sorted from blood, sampled in a trial of the OX40 agonist ivuxolimab. V and J are TRBV7-9 and TRBJ2-1; the D gene is possibly TRBD2 (7 bases). The CDR3 sequence is CASSLAGGGDEQFF. The CDR3 coding sequence is TGTGCCAGCAGCTTAGCGGGAGGGGGTGATGAGCAGTTCTTC.